This T cell receptor beta chain was identified in a study of cytomegalovirus exposure and HLA in healthy donors. Deletions cut 7 bases from V and 5 bases from J, with 15 bases between. The germline CDR1 and CDR2 sequences are LNHDA and SQIVND (reference sequence). The CDR3 extends over 13 amino acids. It was with 60 Vbeta and 13 Jbeta primers that the PCR ran. Only in-frame clones appear in the TCRdb table, and some are missing; sequencing was by immunoSEQ multiplex PCR. The profile covers 65,000 to 90,000 clones, with about 78% appearing a single time and 7.5% to 10% taken by the ten largest. Sequencing was carried out using PBMCs. This chain links TRBV19 with TRBJ2-7; a weak D match, TRBD1 (5 bases). The origin of this receptor is a woman aged 35 to 49 in good health and CMV-seropositive. CDR3 sequence reads: CASNFVGADEQYF. The CDR3 DNA is TGTGCCAGTAATTTCGTAGGGGCCGACGAGCAGTACTTC.